This TCR beta chain was sequenced during a study of blood T cell repertoires in COVID-19. The wider study: Acute and convalescent COVID-19 specimens originated in the United States, Italy and Spain.

Germline V gene sequence: CDR1 KGHDR, CDR2 SFDVKD. Trimming shortened V by 9 bases and J by 5 bases, and 10 bases separated the two germline ends. The CDR3 is made up of 12 amino acids. This clone showed up just once. This table comes from immunoSEQ multiplex PCR, and its TCRdb copy is limited to in-frame clones, with some not included. The table lists about 66,000 clones, 65% to 90% of them singletons. The rearrangement links TRBV24-1 to TRBJ1-5; TRBD1 might be the D (6 bases). This TCR came from a man between 60 and 70 years old with acute or convalescent COVID-19. Sequencing used peripheral blood. CDR3 coding DNA: TGTGCCACCGGCAACAGGGATCAGCCCCAGCATTTT. It is translated as CATGNRDQPQHF.